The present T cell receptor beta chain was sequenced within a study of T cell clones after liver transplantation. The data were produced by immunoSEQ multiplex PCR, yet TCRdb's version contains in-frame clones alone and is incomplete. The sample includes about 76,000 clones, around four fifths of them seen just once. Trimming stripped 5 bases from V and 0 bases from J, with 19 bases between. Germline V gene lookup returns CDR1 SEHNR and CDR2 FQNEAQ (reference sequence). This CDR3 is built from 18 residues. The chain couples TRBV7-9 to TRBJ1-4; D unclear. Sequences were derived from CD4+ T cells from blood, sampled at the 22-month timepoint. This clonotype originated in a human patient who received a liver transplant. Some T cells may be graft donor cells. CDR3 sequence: CASSPRGLREATNEKLFF. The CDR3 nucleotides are TGTGCCAGCAGCCCGCGGGGTCTGAGAGAAGCAACTAATGAAAAACTGTTTTTT. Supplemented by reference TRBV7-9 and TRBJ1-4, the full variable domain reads DTGVSQNPRHKITKRGQNVTFRCDPISEHNRLYWYRQTLGQGPEFLTYFQNEAQLEKSRLLSDRFSAERPKGSFSTLEIQRTEQGDSAMYLCASSPRGLREATNEKLFFGSGTQLSVL.